The 6 T cell receptor beta chains reported below all come from one sample, sequenced in a study of blood T cell repertoires in COVID-19. Profiling relied on immunoSEQ multiplex PCR, and the TCRdb table lists in-frame clones only, not all of them. The table records approximately 530,000 clones, roughly 89% of them present only once. The specimen was peripheral blood. The receptors originated from a woman in her 50s with COVID-19, enrolled during active disease.

The table lists this clone with a count of one. The rearrangement uses TRBV27 and TRBJ1-5; D may be TRBD1 (6 bases). Trimming removed 5 bases at V and 6 bases at J, with 8 bases between. Per the germline V gene, CDR1 is MNHEY and CDR2 is SMNVEV (reference sequence). The CDR3 runs to 12 residues. CDR3 in DNA: TGTGCCAGCAGTGACAGGTTTCAGCCCCAGCATTTT. It encodes CASSDRFQPQHF.

The V gene is TRBV7-9, the J gene TRBJ1-1; D is perhaps TRBD1 (5 bases). This CDR3 is built from 14 residues. The germline gives CDR1 SEHNR, CDR2 FQNEAQ (reference sequence). V shed 1 base and J shed 5 bases, with 11 bases lying between them. CDR3 nucleotide sequence: TGTGCCAGCAGCTTAGAGGGGAAGGGGACTGAAGCTTTCTTT. It is translated as CASSLEGKGTEAFF.

CDR3 coding DNA: TGTGCCACCAGTGATTTGAAGGGGTATGGCTACACCTTC. As protein: CATSDLKGYGYTF. The chain carries TRBV24-1 and TRBJ1-2; possible D gene TRBD1, 5 bases. The germline CDR1 and CDR2 sequences are KGHDR and SFDVKD. Trimming removed 0 bases from V and 5 bases from J, with 6 bases in between. The CDR3 length is 13 residues.

The gene calls are TRBV10-3 and TRBJ2-3; D uncertain. V was trimmed by 3 bases and J by 8 bases, leaving 6 bases between them. Germline V CDR1 and CDR2: ENHRY, SYGVKD. The CDR3 has 11 residues. CDR3 bases: TGTGCCATCAGTGAACAGAGTACGCAGTATTTT. The encoded protein is CAISEQSTQYF.

The chain joins TRBV11-2 to TRBJ1-3, with D unresolved. CDR1 is SGHAT, CDR2 FQNNGV, per germline. This CDR3 contains 14 residues. Trimming stripped 5 bases from V and 0 bases from J, with 8 bases between. CDR3 loop: CASSSTISGNTIYF. As DNA, the CDR3 is TGTGCCAGCAGCAGCACGATCTCTGGAAACACCATATATTTT.

V is TRBV6-5 and J is TRBJ2-5; D unresolved. The CDR3 is made up of 14 amino acids. Germline V lookup: CDR1 MNHEY, CDR2 SVGAGI. V was pared by 5 bases and J by 2 bases, with 12 bases between. CDR3 loop: CASSTIGGQETQYF. The CDR3 coding sequence is TGTGCCAGCAGTACGATCGGTGGTCAAGAGACCCAGTACTTC.